These 10 T cell receptor beta chains were sequenced from one sample in a study of cytomegalovirus exposure and HLA in healthy donors. 13 Jbeta primers and 60 Vbeta primers were used for the PCR. TCRdb keeps only in-frame clones here, not all; method: immunoSEQ multiplex PCR. The table includes around 180,000 clones, about 76% detected once. The sequenced sample consisted of PBMCs. The receptors come from a woman between 45 and 65 years old in good health and CMV-seronegative.

The chain carries TRBV5-1 and TRBJ1-1, with D unclear. The CDR3 spans 14 residues. V was cut by 0 bases and J by 1 base, with 7 bases left in between. Per the germline V gene, CDR1 is SGHRS and CDR2 is YFSETQ. The CDR3 reads CASSLELGNTEAFF. DNA of the CDR3: TGCGCCAGCAGCTTGGAACTAGGGAACACTGAAGCTTTCTTT.

This clone was observed a handful of times. The CDR3 DNA reads as TGTGCCATCAGTGTGGGGGACAGGGGGTCCGCCTACACCTTC. Residues: CAISVGDRGSAYTF. The V call is TRBV10-3, the J call TRBJ1-2; TRBD1 agrees at 11 bases. Germline CDR1 reads ENHRY; CDR2 reads SYGVKD. After removal of 4 bases from V and 10 bases from J, the junction contained 8 bases not matched to a gene. The CDR3 length is 14 residues.

This chain connects TRBV5-6 to TRBJ1-1; no clear D gene. The ends were cut back, 6 bases at V and 8 bases at J, with 8 bases in the middle. CDR1 is SGHDT and CDR2 is YYEEEE in the germline V gene. This CDR3 is built from 10 residues. CDR3 sequence: CASKAREAFF. The CDR3 region has the DNA TGTGCCAGCAAAGCGCGCGAAGCTTTCTTT.

The chain combines TRBV6-6 with TRBJ2-5; TRBD2 might be the D (6 bases). Germline lookup yields CDR1 MNHNY and CDR2 SVGAGI (reference sequence). The CDR3 is made up of 14 amino acids. Deletions cut 2 bases from V and 4 bases from J, with 11 bases between. The CDR3 protein is CASSYDFGGETQYF. Written as DNA, the CDR3 is TGTGCCAGCAGTTACGATTTCGGGGGAGAGACCCAGTACTTC.

Only one count was recorded for this clone. V is TRBV19 and J is TRBJ2-3, with 8 nucleotides matching TRBD1. This CDR3 comprises 16 residues. CDR1 LNHDA and CDR2 SQIVND come from the germline V gene (reference sequence). J was trimmed by 4 bases and V by 6 bases; bases with no gene match: 12. The CDR3 DNA reads as TGTGCCAGTAGGCGATCCCTAGTCAGGGGGCCAGATACGCAGTATTTT. Translated: CASRRSLVRGPDTQYF. Variable domain in full (rest from reference TRBV19 and TRBJ2-3): DGGITQSPKYLFRKEGQNVTLSCEQNLNHDAMYWYRQDPGQGLRLIYYSQIVNDFQKGDIAEGYSVSREKKESFPLTVTSAQKNPTAFYLCASRRSLVRGPDTQYFGPGTRLTVL.

There are a few counts of this clone. The chain joins TRBV7-2 to TRBJ1-5; a weak D match, TRBD1 (6 bases). Germline-derived CDR1 and CDR2 are SGHTA and FQGNSA. This CDR3 comprises 19 residues. V shed 4 bases and J shed 0 bases, with 22 bases lying between them. The CDR3 loop reads CASSWLGREGGYSNQPQHF. The CDR3 nucleotides read TGTGCCAGCAGCTGGTTGGGTAGGGAAGGGGGATATAGCAATCAGCCCCAGCATTTT.

A note on this clone: Mismatch with germline at one junction end may stem from a read error. The chain combines TRBV7-9 with TRBJ1-2; 9 positions match TRBD1. Germline V gives CDR1 SEHNR, CDR2 FQNEAQ (reference sequence). This CDR3 has 16 residues. The CDR3, as DNA: TGTTCCAGCAGCTTTACGGTTGGACAGGGGAACTATGGCTACACCTTC. Translated: CSSSFTVGQGNYGYTF.

The chain joins TRBV5-6 to TRBJ2-1; 16 bases agree with TRBD2. V dropped 7 bases and J dropped 3; count of bases not matched to a gene: 7. Germline CDR1 is SGHDT and CDR2 is YYEEEE. CDR3 length equals 17 residues. The DNA for the CDR3 is TGTGCCAGCGTTGGGACTAGCGGGAGGGGAGACTACAATGAGCAGTTCTTC. Residues: CASVGTSGRGDYNEQFF.

The V gene is TRBV27, the J gene TRBJ2-1; TRBD2 matches 12 bases. J lost 0 bases, V lost 5 bases, and 5 bases had no gene match. Germline lookup yields CDR1 MNHEY and CDR2 SMNVEV (reference sequence). CDR3 length: 17 residues. DNA of the CDR3: TGTGCCAGCAGTGGACTAGCGGGGACCCGCTCCTACAATGAGCAGTTCTTC. Its protein is CASSGLAGTRSYNEQFF.

This clone showed up just once. This CDR3 is CASSSTGTGSEQYF. The CDR3 DNA reads TGCGCCAGCAGCTCAACCGGGACAGGGTCCGAGCAGTACTTC. The chain employs TRBV5-1 and TRBJ2-5, with 9 bases matching TRBD1. The J call may be incorrect, as the DNA end agrees better with TRBJ2-7. In germline, CDR1 is SGHRS, CDR2 YFSETQ. The CDR3 is 14 residues long.